The 25 T cell receptor beta chains below come from one sample, sequenced in a study of blood T cell repertoires in COVID-19 (dated by TCRdb to 2020 to 2022). The library was prepared using the immunoSEQ multiplex PCR assay. TCRdb's version of the immuneACCESS table is confined to in-frame rearrangements and falls short of the full clone set. An unresolved V gene accounts for under half of the shortfall where checked; the remainder is of unknown origin. A total of 100,000 to 120,000 clones appear in this sample, approximately 82% of them only once. The ten largest account for roughly 3.8% of the sample. Sample: peripheral blood. The receptors here all came from a woman aged 80 or over with acute or convalescent COVID-19.

CDR3 in amino acids: CASSPGQYEKLFF. CDR3 in DNA: TGCGCCAGCAGCCCTGGACAGTATGAAAAACTGTTTTTT. V and J are TRBV5-1 and TRBJ1-4, with a tentative D call TRBD1 (6 bases). Germline V lookup: CDR1 SGHRS, CDR2 YFSETQ. The V end lost 4 bases, the J end lost 6 bases, and 10 bases lay between the germline ends. The CDR3 is made up of 13 amino acids.

This clone was observed once. This chain joins TRBV5-1 and TRBJ2-3, with D possibly being TRBD2 (5 bases). The CDR3 has 16 residues. Germline lookup yields CDR1 SGHRS and CDR2 YFSETQ. V lost 4 bases and J 5 bases, leaving 20 bases between the germline ends. Here the CDR3 DNA reads TGCGCCAGCAGCCGTGGCGGGCAAGCCGGTGGAGATACGCAGTATTTT. Protein: CASSRGGQAGGDTQYF.

The V gene is TRBV3-1 (or the pseudogene TRBV3-2), the J gene TRBJ1-2, with 7 bases lining up with TRBD1. Germline V CDR1 and CDR2: LGHDT, YNNKEL (reference sequence). J gave up 2 bases and V 6 bases, and 6 bases lay outside the gene matches. This CDR3 region has 14 residues. In nucleotides, the CDR3 is TGTGCCAGCAGTTACAGGGGCGCCAACTATGGCTACACCTTC. It specifies CASSYRGANYGYTF.

This clone was seen a handful of times. V and J are TRBV21-1 and TRBJ2-5; the table calls TRBD2, which could not be checked here. TRBV21-1 is termed a pseudogene. CDR3 length: 14 amino acids. The CDR3 protein is CASTLADTQETQYF. DNA for the CDR3: TGTGCCAGCACACTAGCGGACACTCAAGAGACCCAGTACTTC.

The chain is built from TRBV2 and TRBJ2-7; weak D call: TRBD1 (6 bases). The CDR3 is 12 residues long. Germline V gives CDR1 SNHLY, CDR2 FYNNEI. V shed 6 bases and J shed 4 bases, with 10 bases lying between them. The DNA of the CDR3 is TGTGCCAGCAGCATACAGGGTTACGAGCAGTACTTC. Its translation: CASSIQGYEQYF. The whole variable domain, remainder taken from reference TRBV2 and TRBJ2-7, is EPEVTQTPSHQVTQMGQEVILRCVPISNHLYFYWYRQILGQKVEFLVSFYNNEISEKSEIFDDQFSVERPDGSNFTLKIRSTKLEDSAMYFCASSIQGYEQYFGPGTRLTVT.

About this clone: At one boundary the junction diverges from the germline segment, which might be a read error. The rearrangement links TRBV11-1 to TRBJ2-7, with TRBD2 matching 7 bases. Germline-derived CDR1 and CDR2 are SGHAT and FQDESV (reference sequence). There are 16 residues in the CDR3. CDR3 sequence (DNA): TGTGCCAGCAGCCCCACAAGCGGGATGAGCTCCTACGGGCAGTACTTC. It encodes CASSPTSGMSSYGQYF.

This clone was seen once. The chain carries TRBV11-2 and TRBJ1-1, with D possibly matching TRBD1 (5 bases). The CDR3 totals 15 residues. V was trimmed by 0 bases and J by 7 bases, leaving 15 bases between them. Germline V lookup: CDR1 SGHAT, CDR2 FQNNGV. CDR3 sequence reads: CASSLDQGWRGEAFF. In nucleotides, the CDR3 is TGTGCCAGCAGCTTAGATCAGGGATGGAGGGGTGAAGCTTTCTTT.

The genes are TRBV7-9 and TRBJ1-3, with TRBD1 matching over 7 bases. The V segment lost 4 bases and the J segment 4 bases; nucleotides outside the gene matches: 7. In germline, CDR1 is SEHNR, CDR2 FQNEAQ (reference sequence). CDR3 length equals 15 residues. The CDR3 is CASSSGTARGNTIYF. CDR3 DNA: TGTGCCAGCAGCTCAGGGACAGCCAGGGGAAACACCATATATTTT.

This clone was observed a few times. V and J are TRBV6-6 and TRBJ1-5, with 9 bases that match TRBD1. The CDR3 is made up of 16 amino acids. V shed 5 bases and J 0 bases; nucleotides not matched to a gene: 5. CDR1 and CDR2 (germline): MNHNY, SVGAGI (reference sequence). The CDR3 DNA reads TGTGCCAGCAGTCGACAGGGGGTGGGTAGCAATCAGCCCCAGCATTTT. Translated, it gives CASSRQGVGSNQPQHF.

The chain carries TRBV4-1 and TRBJ1-1; D remains unclear. The CDR3 runs 15 residues. The germline V gene has CDR1 MGHRA and CDR2 YSYEKL. V lost 4 bases, J lost 5 bases, and 17 bases lay in between. The chain's CDR3 is CASSPARQVRTEAFF. The DNA for the CDR3 is TGCGCCAGCAGCCCAGCTCGCCAGGTTAGGACTGAAGCTTTCTTT.

The J gene is TRBJ2-2, the V gene TRBV7-6, with TRBD2 as a possible D gene (6 bases). V lost 1 base and J 5 bases, leaving 20 bases between the germline ends. From germline, CDR1 is SGHVS and CDR2 FNYEAQ. The CDR3 spans 18 residues. The DNA for the CDR3 is TGTGCCAGCAGCTTAGTTCGGTTGGGTAGCGGAGCGACCGGGGAGCTGTTTTTT. The encoded protein is CASSLVRLGSGATGELFF.

The chain employs TRBV5-1 and TRBJ1-2; D not certain. Looked up from germline, CDR1 is SGHRS and CDR2 is YFSETQ. V dropped 0 bases and J dropped 6 bases, with 9 bases sitting between them. The CDR3 contains 13 residues. The CDR3 here is CASSLGGDDGYTF. The CDR3 nucleotides read TGCGCCAGCAGCTTGGGCGGGGATGATGGCTACACCTTC.

This chain links TRBV5-1 with TRBJ2-7, with D uncertain. CDR1 is SGHRS, CDR2 YFSETQ, per germline. The ends were cut back, 0 bases at V and 0 bases at J, with 10 bases in the middle. The CDR3 is 15 residues long. The DNA of the CDR3 is TGCGCCAGCAGCTTGGTCACCGAGAGCTCCTACGAGCAGTACTTC. Translated: CASSLVTESSYEQYF.

The chain employs TRBV19 and TRBJ2-2; a weak D match, TRBD1 (6 bases). V shed 4 bases and J shed 3 bases, with 15 bases lying between them. This CDR3 comprises 16 residues. CDR1 is LNHDA, CDR2 SQIVND, per germline (reference sequence). This CDR3 reads CASSSIQGRYTGELFF. The CDR3 region has the DNA TGTGCCAGTAGTAGCATACAGGGTCGGTACACCGGGGAGCTGTTTTTT.

This chain links TRBV7-9 with TRBJ1-5; 7 nucleotides line up with TRBD1. Germline loops: CDR1 SEHNR, CDR2 FQNEAQ (reference sequence). The ends lost 4 bases at V and 7 bases at J; junction bases unmatched: 7. This CDR3 is built from 14 residues. The CDR3 protein is CASSSDRDKQPQHF. The CDR3 nucleotides are TGTGCCAGCAGCTCTGACAGGGACAAGCAGCCCCAGCATTTT.

The chain has TRBV19 and TRBJ2-5; 9 bases align to TRBD1. The CDR3 extends over 14 amino acids. Unmatched junction bases numbered 4, after V lost 4 bases and J lost 4 bases. From germline, CDR1 is LNHDA and CDR2 SQIVND (reference sequence). The CDR3 protein is CASSRDRAIETQYF. CDR3 in DNA: TGTGCCAGTAGTAGGGACAGGGCGATAGAGACCCAGTACTTC.

This clone was seen just once. The chain couples TRBV9 to TRBJ2-7, with 10 bases lining up with TRBD1. Trimming took 3 bases from V and 0 from J; bases not matched to a gene: 9. The germline V gene encodes CDR1 SGDLS and CDR2 YYNGEE. This CDR3 has 17 residues. The CDR3 DNA follows: TGTGCCAGCAGCGCGGGACAGGGGAATTCCATCTCCTACGAGCAGTACTTC. Translation gives CASSAGQGNSISYEQYF.

The chain recombines TRBV18 with TRBJ1-1; D is possibly TRBD1 (5 bases). The CDR3 length is 17 residues. Germline CDR1 and CDR2: KGHSH and LQKENI. V was clipped by 3 bases and J by 0 bases, with 17 bases between them. CDR3 sequence reads: CASSPQTGTHMNTEAFF. CDR3 sequence (DNA): TGTGCCAGCTCACCCCAGACCGGGACTCACATGAACACTGAAGCTTTCTTT.

This clone has a single count. The rearrangement joins TRBV28 to TRBJ2-2, with 8 bases aligning to TRBD2. Germline-derived CDR1 and CDR2 are MDHEN and SYDVKM. Trimming took 5 bases from V and 1 from J; bases not matched to a gene: 3. The CDR3 sequence is 15 residues long. The chain's CDR3 is CASSQAGVNTGELFF. The CDR3 DNA follows: TGTGCCAGCAGTCAAGCGGGGGTGAACACCGGGGAGCTGTTTTTT.

DNA for the CDR3: TGTGCCAGTAGTATATCAGGTCTCTATGGCTACACCTTC. This codes for CASSISGLYGYTF. The gene calls are TRBV19 and TRBJ1-2; D is ambiguous. There are 13 residues in the CDR3. Per the germline V gene, CDR1 is LNHDA and CDR2 is SQIVND (reference sequence). Trimming stripped 2 bases from V and 4 bases from J, with 8 bases between.

The CDR3 protein is CAIRGLSSSYNEQFF. The CDR3 coding sequence is TGTGCCATCAGGGGACTATCCAGCTCCTACAATGAGCAGTTCTTC. This chain joins TRBV10-3 and TRBJ2-1, with 7 bases matching TRBD2. Germline V gives CDR1 ENHRY, CDR2 SYGVKD. With 6 bases clipped from V and 0 bases from J, the junction kept 5 bases outside the gene matches. The length of the CDR3 is 15 residues.

The table lists this clone with a few counts. The chain employs TRBV30 and TRBJ1-4; the D gene is possibly TRBD1 (5 bases). Germline CDR1 is GTSNPN and CDR2 is SVGIG (reference sequence). The V end lost 0 bases, the J end lost 12 bases, and 11 bases lay between the germline ends. The CDR3 spans 12 residues. The CDR3 DNA reads as TGTGCCTGGAGTGTAACCAAACAGGAACTGTTTTTT. Translating gives CAWSVTKQELFF.

The chain carries TRBV4-1 and TRBJ2-7; TRBD2 agrees at 7 bases. This CDR3 is built from 18 residues. From germline, CDR1 is MGHRA and CDR2 YSYEKL. The junction had 13 bases not matched to a gene; V was cut back by 0 bases and J by 2 bases. The CDR3 DNA reads as TGCGCCAGCAGCCAAGATAGGGAAAGCGGGATCCAGACCTACGAGCAGTACTTC. Its protein product is CASSQDRESGIQTYEQYF.

This sequence joins TRBV20-1 and TRBJ2-7; TRBD1 aligns across 8 bases. The CDR3 sequence is 14 residues long. Germline loops: CDR1 DFQATT, CDR2 SNEGSKA (reference sequence). Unmatched junction bases numbered 4, after V lost 3 bases and J lost 0 bases. The CDR3 spells CSASPGQGSYEQYF. CDR3 nucleotides: TGCAGTGCTAGTCCCGGACAGGGCTCCTACGAGCAGTACTTC.

V and J are TRBV24-1 and TRBJ2-3; 11 bases line up with TRBD2. V was pared by 4 bases and J by 7 bases, with 12 bases of the junction left unmatched. Germline V gene data show CDR1 as KGHDR and CDR2 as SFDVKD. The CDR3 sequence is 17 residues long. CDR3 sequence (DNA): TGTGCCACCAGTGACTCCGGACTAGCGGGTTTTCAGCATACGCAGTATTTT. This gives the protein CATSDSGLAGFQHTQYF.